This T cell receptor (beta chain) was captured in a study of shared clonotypes between healthy human individuals. Splitting the CD4+ cells yielded a CD45RA+ naive subset and a CD45RA-negative memory subset. Replicate PCRs run on sorted subsets employed 200 ng DNA, roughly 30,000 T cell genomes. Profiled with immunoSEQ multiplex PCR; TCRdb holds only in-frame clones, not every one. The sample holds about 1.5 million clones; nearly 99% are singletons and the top ten take about 0.45%. Sequenced: naive CD4+ T cells sorted from blood. The sample's subset: CD45RA+ positively selected. This TCR came from a man aged 30-40 years in good health.

CDR3 residues: CASSLFWGRPNEKLFF. As DNA, the CDR3 is TGTGCCAGCAGTTTATTCTGGGGGCGGCCTAATGAAAAACTGTTTTTT. This chain links TRBV28 with TRBJ1-4, with a tentative D call TRBD1 (6 bases). The V gene's germline CDR1 is MDHEN and CDR2 SYDVKM. The V gene lost 1 base and the J gene lost 3 bases, with 12 bases spanning the gap. CDR3 length: 16 amino acids.